One and the same sample provided the 28 T cell receptor beta chains below, sequenced in a study of monozygotic twins with inflammatory bowel disease. With the 5' RACE reads reprocessed, TCRdb shows one record per CDR3 protein and no DNA. The repertoire shows 150,000 to 200,000 distinct CDR3 sequences; the top ten hold 6% to 9.5%. Sequenced sample: blood. The receptor set was obtained from a human donor with ulcerative colitis or Crohn's disease, or a healthy co-twin of an affected twin (not recorded which).

The chain has TRBV7-8 and TRBJ2-3; with no DNA, the TCRdb D assignment of TRBD1 cannot be verified. This CDR3 has 16 amino acids. The germline V gene encodes CDR1 SGHVS and CDR2 FQNEAQ. The CDR3 sequence is CASSSGAAAHEDTQYF.

The CDR3 spells CASSFRSGGAFGPDTQYF. This rearrangement joins TRBV12-3 or TRBV12-4 to TRBJ2-3; TCRdb outputs TRBD2, but without DNA this stays unchecked. The CDR3 has 18 residues.

The rearrangement links TRBV20-1 to TRBJ2-7; TCRdb selects TRBD2, and the lack of DNA leaves this call unchecked. The CDR3 consists of 15 residues. Germline V CDR1 and CDR2: DFQATT, SNEGSKA (reference sequence). The chain's CDR3 is CSASALLAGRYEQYF.

V is TRBV5-1 and J is TRBJ2-4. The V gene's germline CDR1 is SGHRS and CDR2 YFSETQ. The CDR3 is 17 amino acids. CDR3 sequence reads: CASSSSQAAGLKNIQYF.

The chain joins TRBV4-3 to TRBJ2-1; lacking DNA, the TRBD2 call made by TCRdb goes unchecked. CDR3 length equals 16 residues. The germline V gene encodes CDR1 LGHNA and CDR2 YSLEER. CDR3 sequence reads: CASSQARRSPTNEQFF.

The chain recombines TRBV29-1 with TRBJ2-2; TCRdb's assignment of TRBD1 cannot be checked, as there is no DNA. The CDR3 has 12 amino acids. Germline CDR1 reads SQVTM; CDR2 reads ANQGSEA. Here the CDR3 reads CSAPGNTGELFF.

The J gene is TRBJ2-7, the V gene TRBV5-1; TCRdb returns TRBD2, unconfirmable since there is no DNA. Germline V gene data show CDR1 as SGHRS and CDR2 as YFSETQ. This CDR3 contains 19 residues. The CDR3: CASSPGGSMGLAGVDEQYF.

The chain couples TRBV3-1 to TRBJ2-2; the D call of TRBD1 rests on TCRdb alone, since no DNA is present to check it. CDR3 length: 16 amino acids. Germline loops: CDR1 LGHDT, CDR2 YNNKEL (reference sequence). CDR3 amino acids: CASSQVLRGAPGELFF.

The chain employs TRBV20-1 and TRBJ1-1. The length of the CDR3 is 12 residues. CDR1 DFQATT and CDR2 SNEGSKA come from the germline V gene (reference sequence). This CDR3 reads CSARTLNTEAFF.

The chain employs TRBV3-1 and TRBJ2-3; TCRdb's D call, TRBD1, is unchecked because there is no DNA. Per the germline V gene, CDR1 is LGHDT and CDR2 is YNNKEL (reference sequence). The CDR3 covers 13 residues. The CDR3 protein is CASSPPDGNAQYF.

The chain links TRBV5-4 to TRBJ2-5; the TCRdb D gene call, TRBD1, has no DNA to confirm it. Germline CDR1 reads SGHNT; CDR2 reads YYREEE (reference sequence). CDR3 size: 17 residues. The CDR3 sequence is CASSLKGKKVAGETQYF. Together with reference TRBV5-4 and TRBJ2-5, the CDR3 gives the full variable domain: ETGVTQSPTHLIKTRGQQVTLRCSSQSGHNTVSWYQQALGQGPQFIFQYYREEENGRGNFPPRFSGLQFPNYSSELNVNALELDDSALYLCASSLKGKKVAGETQYFGPGTRLLVL.

The rearrangement uses TRBV20-1 and TRBJ2-5. The germline gives CDR1 DFQATT, CDR2 SNEGSKA (reference sequence). This CDR3 region has 14 residues. CDR3 sequence reads: CSARVTTSQETQYF.

V and J are TRBV7-2 and TRBJ1-2. Per the germline V gene, CDR1 is SGHTA and CDR2 is FQGNSA. This CDR3 is 14 amino acids long. CDR3: CASSFSPSFQGYTF.

The CDR3 region is CASSSNQGPSNEKLFF. The V call is TRBV7-6, the J call TRBJ1-4. Germline lookup yields CDR1 SGHVS and CDR2 FNYEAQ. This CDR3 is 16 amino acids long. The full variable domain, its missing parts supplied by reference TRBV7-6 and TRBJ1-4, is GAGVSQSPRYKVTKRGQDVALRCDPISGHVSLYWYRQALGQGPEFLTYFNYEAQQDKSGLPNDRFSAERPEGSISTLTIQRTEQRDSAMYRCASSSNQGPSNEKLFFGSGTQLSVL.

The chain has TRBV7-9 and TRBJ1-4. The V gene's germline CDR1 is SEHNR and CDR2 FQNEAQ (reference sequence). This CDR3 region has 15 residues. CDR3 sequence: CASSSRAGGNEKLFF.

The chain employs TRBV4-1 and TRBJ1-5; the D call of TRBD1 rests on TCRdb alone, since no DNA is present to check it. Germline values: CDR1 MGHRA, CDR2 YSYEKL. This CDR3 spans 19 amino acids. The CDR3 protein is CASSPTETGENNSNQPQHF.

The gene calls are TRBV12-3 or TRBV12-4 and TRBJ1-1; TCRdb indicates TRBD1, and absent DNA this call remains unverified. There are 13 residues in the CDR3. This chain's CDR3 is CASKRGQYTEAFF.

The chain combines TRBV2 with TRBJ1-6; TCRdb outputs TRBD1, but without DNA this stays unchecked. Looked up from germline, CDR1 is SNHLY and CDR2 is FYNNEI. The CDR3 runs 14 residues. This CDR3 reads CASYGQGYNSPLHF.

This chain uses TRBV30 with TRBJ2-5; TCRdb's D call, TRBD2, is unchecked because there is no DNA. CDR1 is GTSNPN and CDR2 is SVGIG in the germline V gene (reference sequence). CDR3 length: 13 residues. The CDR3 reads CAWDTSGQETQYF.

The rearrangement links TRBV12-3 or TRBV12-4 to TRBJ2-5; there is no DNA to check the TCRdb D call of TRBD1. The CDR3 contains 15 residues. The CDR3 sequence: CASSLSEGQEGTQYF.

V is TRBV7-9 and J is TRBJ2-7; with no DNA, the TCRdb D assignment of TRBD1 cannot be verified. The germline V gene encodes CDR1 SEHNR and CDR2 FQNEAQ (reference sequence). The CDR3 contains 12 residues. CDR3: CASSSPGDEQYF.

V and J are TRBV28 and TRBJ2-1; TCRdb names TRBD2, which stays unverified in the absence of DNA. Germline V lookup: CDR1 MDHEN, CDR2 SYDVKM. CDR3 length equals 15 residues. The CDR3: CASRSGTSGLNEQFF.

The chain has TRBV3-1 and TRBJ2-7; with no DNA, the TCRdb D assignment of TRBD1 cannot be verified. The CDR3 contains 13 residues. Germline V gene data show CDR1 as LGHDT and CDR2 as YNNKEL (reference sequence). The CDR3 reads CASSHGTADEQYF.

This chain links TRBV4-3 with TRBJ2-3; absent DNA, TCRdb's TRBD2 call cannot be checked. The CDR3 consists of 15 residues. The germline V gene has CDR1 LGHNA and CDR2 YSLEER. The CDR3 protein is CASSQGVTSGNTQYF.

V and J are TRBV2 and TRBJ2-4; TCRdb proposes TRBD2, but this gene call is untestable without DNA. This CDR3 has 16 residues. The germline V gene encodes CDR1 SNHLY and CDR2 FYNNEI. CDR3 region: CASSEDSGRAMRGEYF.

The chain couples TRBV4-1 to TRBJ2-3. Germline CDR1 reads MGHRA; CDR2 reads YSYEKL. The CDR3 sequence is 14 residues long. CDR3 amino acids: CASSQEMSTDTQYF.

The V gene is TRBV10-3, the J gene TRBJ2-5. The CDR3 is made up of 17 amino acids. CDR1 is ENHRY and CDR2 is SYGVKD in the germline V gene. The CDR3 loop reads CAISERGLKSGQETQYF.

The chain couples TRBV6-1 to TRBJ2-5; TCRdb picks TRBD1, but there is no DNA to check that call. This CDR3 is built from 16 residues. The germline CDR1 and CDR2 sequences are MNHNS and SASEGT. CDR3 amino acids: CASSEAPGLSGETQYF.